The sample holds one count of the clone carrying this TCR beta chain. CDR1 and CDR2 (germline): KGHDR, SFDVKD. CDR3 size: 17 residues. V lost 5 bases and J lost 7, with 22 bases in between. These data belong to a study of blood T cell repertoires in COVID-19. Study information: The study drew acute and convalescent COVID-19 samples from the United States, Italy and Spain.

Per the original methods: Quantification of nucleated cells was approximated via reference gene primer amplification. Here immunoSEQ multiplex PCR was the method, and the copy in TCRdb shows in-frame clones only, minus some. That table supplies the V and J calls and clone size; D and trimming were determined from the DNA. Among some 270,000 clones listed, around 82% were seen once. The receptor was derived from a human donor with COVID-19, enrolled during active disease. The donor label of this sample is uncertain. Sequenced input: peripheral blood. The V gene is TRBV24-1, the J gene TRBJ2-2, with D possibly being TRBD2 (6 bases). CDR3: CATSAPRRSGSNGELFF. The CDR3 DNA follows: TGTGCCACCAGTGCCCCGAGACGGAGCGGGTCGAACGGGGAGCTGTTTTTT.